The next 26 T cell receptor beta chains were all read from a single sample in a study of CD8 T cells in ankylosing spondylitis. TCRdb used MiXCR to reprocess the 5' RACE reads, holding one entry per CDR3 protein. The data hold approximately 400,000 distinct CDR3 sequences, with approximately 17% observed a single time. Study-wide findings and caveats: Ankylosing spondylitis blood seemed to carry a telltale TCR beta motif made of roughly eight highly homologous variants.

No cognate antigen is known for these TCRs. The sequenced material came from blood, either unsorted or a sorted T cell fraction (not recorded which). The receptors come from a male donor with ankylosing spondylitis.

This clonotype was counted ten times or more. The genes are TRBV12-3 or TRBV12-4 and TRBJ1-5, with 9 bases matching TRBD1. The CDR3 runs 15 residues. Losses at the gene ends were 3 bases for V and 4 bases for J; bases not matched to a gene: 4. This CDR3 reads CASSFGQGKNQPQHF. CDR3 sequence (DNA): TGTGCCAGCAGTTTCGGACAGGGGAAGAATCAGCCCCAGCATTTT.

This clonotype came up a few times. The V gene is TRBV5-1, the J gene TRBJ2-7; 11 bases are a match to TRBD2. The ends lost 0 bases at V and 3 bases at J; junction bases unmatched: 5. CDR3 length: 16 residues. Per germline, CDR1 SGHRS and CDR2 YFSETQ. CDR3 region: CASSLVLGTSGYEQYF. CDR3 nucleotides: TGCGCCAGCAGCTTGGTATTAGGGACTAGCGGCTACGAGCAGTACTTC. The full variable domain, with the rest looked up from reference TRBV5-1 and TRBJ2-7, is KAGVTQTPRYLIKTRGQQVTLSCSPISGHRSVSWYQQTPGQGLQFLFEYFSETQRNKGNFPGRFSGRQFSNSRSEMNVSTLELGDSALYLCASSLVLGTSGYEQYFGPGTRLTVT.

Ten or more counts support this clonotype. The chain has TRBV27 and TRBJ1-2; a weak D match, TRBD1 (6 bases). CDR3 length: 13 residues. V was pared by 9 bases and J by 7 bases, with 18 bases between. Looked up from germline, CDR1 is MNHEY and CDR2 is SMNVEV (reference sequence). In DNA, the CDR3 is TGTGCCAGTGGAGGGGTGGGGGCCGGTGGCTACACCTTC. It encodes CASGGVGAGGYTF.

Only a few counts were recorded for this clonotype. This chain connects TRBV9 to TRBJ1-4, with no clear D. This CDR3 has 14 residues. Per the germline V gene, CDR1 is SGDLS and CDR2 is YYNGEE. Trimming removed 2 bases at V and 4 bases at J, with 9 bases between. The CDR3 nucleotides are TGTGCCAGCAGCGTCGGCGGATATAATGAAAAACTGTTTTTT. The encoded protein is CASSVGGYNEKLFF.

This chain's CDR3 is CSARTPGETQYF. For the CDR3, the DNA is TGCAGTGCTCGGACGCCGGGGGAGACCCAGTACTTC. The rearrangement uses TRBV20-1 and TRBJ2-5; a possible D gene is TRBD2 (5 bases). The CDR3 sequence is 12 residues long. CDR1 and CDR2 (germline): DFQATT, SNEGSKA (reference sequence). The ends were cut back, 5 bases at V and 5 bases at J, with 12 bases in the middle.

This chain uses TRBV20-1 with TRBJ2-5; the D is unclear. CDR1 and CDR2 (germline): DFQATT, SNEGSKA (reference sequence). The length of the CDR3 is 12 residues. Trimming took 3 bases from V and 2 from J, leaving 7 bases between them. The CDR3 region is CSASQAQETQYF. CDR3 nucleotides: TGCAGTGCTAGCCAGGCTCAAGAGACCCAGTACTTC.

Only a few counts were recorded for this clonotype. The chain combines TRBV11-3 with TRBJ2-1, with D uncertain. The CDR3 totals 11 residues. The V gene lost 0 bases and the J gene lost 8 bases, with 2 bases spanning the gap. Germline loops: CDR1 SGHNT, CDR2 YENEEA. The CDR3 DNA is TGTGCCAGCAGCTTAGAGGATGAGCAGTTCTTC. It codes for CASSLEDEQFF.

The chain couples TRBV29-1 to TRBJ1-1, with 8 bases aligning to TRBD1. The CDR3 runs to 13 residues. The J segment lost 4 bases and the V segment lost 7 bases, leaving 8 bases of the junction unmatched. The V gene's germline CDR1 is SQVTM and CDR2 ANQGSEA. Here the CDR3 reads CSARTGWITEAFF. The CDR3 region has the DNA TGCAGCGCAAGGACAGGGTGGATCACTGAAGCTTTCTTT.

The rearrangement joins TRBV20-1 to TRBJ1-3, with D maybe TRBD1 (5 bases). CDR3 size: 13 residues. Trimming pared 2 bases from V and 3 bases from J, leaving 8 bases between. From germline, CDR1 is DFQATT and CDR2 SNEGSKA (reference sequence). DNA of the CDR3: TGCAGTGCTAGATCCGGGGGTGGAAACACCATATATTTT. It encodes CSARSGGGNTIYF.

CDR3 nucleotides: TGTGCCAGCTCACCACGGTCAGGGATCGACCCAAATTCGAACACTGAAGCTTTCTTT. This sequence encodes CASSPRSGIDPNSNTEAFF. The V and J genes are TRBV18 and TRBJ1-1; a weak D match, TRBD1 (5 bases). Per the germline V gene, CDR1 is KGHSH and CDR2 is LQKENI. The ends were cut back, 1 base at V and 1 base at J, with 22 bases in the middle. The CDR3 contains 19 residues. Variable domain in full (rest from reference TRBV18 and TRBJ1-1): NAGVMQNPRHLVRRRGQEARLRCSPMKGHSHVYWYRQLPEEGLKFMVYLQKENIIDESGMPKERFSAEFPKEGPSILRIQQVVRGDSAAYFCASSPRSGIDPNSNTEAFFGQGTRLTVV.

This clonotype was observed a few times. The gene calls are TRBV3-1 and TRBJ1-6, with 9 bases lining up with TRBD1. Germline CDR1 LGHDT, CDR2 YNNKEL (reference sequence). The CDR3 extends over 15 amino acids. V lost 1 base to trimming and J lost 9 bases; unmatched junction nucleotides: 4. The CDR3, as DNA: TGTGCCAGCAGCCAAGGGGGACAGGGAGTTTCACCCCTCCACTTT. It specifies CASSQGGQGVSPLHF.

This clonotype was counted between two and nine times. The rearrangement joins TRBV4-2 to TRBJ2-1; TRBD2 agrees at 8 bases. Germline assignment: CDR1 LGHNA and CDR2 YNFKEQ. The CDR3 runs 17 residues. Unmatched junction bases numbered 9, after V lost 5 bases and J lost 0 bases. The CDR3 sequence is CASSKTSGPNSYNEQFF. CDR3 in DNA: TGTGCCAGCAGCAAAACTAGCGGACCTAACTCCTACAATGAGCAGTTCTTC.

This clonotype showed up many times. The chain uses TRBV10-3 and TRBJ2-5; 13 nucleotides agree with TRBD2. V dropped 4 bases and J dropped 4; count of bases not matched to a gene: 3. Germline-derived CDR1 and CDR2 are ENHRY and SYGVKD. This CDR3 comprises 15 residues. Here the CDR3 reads CAISAGLAGIETQYF. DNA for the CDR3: TGTGCCATCAGTGCGGGACTAGCGGGAATAGAGACCCAGTACTTC.

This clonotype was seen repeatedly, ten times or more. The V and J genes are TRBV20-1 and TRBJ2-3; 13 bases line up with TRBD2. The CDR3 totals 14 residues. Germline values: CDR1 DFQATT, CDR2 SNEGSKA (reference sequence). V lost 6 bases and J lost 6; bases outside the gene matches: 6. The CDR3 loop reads CSARTSGSGDTQYF. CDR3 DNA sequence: TGCAGTGCCCGGACTAGCGGGAGTGGTGATACGCAGTATTTT.

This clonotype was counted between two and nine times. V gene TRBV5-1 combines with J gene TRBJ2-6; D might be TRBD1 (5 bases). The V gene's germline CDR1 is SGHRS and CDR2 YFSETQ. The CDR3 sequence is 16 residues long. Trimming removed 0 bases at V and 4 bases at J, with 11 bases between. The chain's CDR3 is CASSLGQFLGANVLTF. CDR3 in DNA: TGCGCCAGCAGCTTGGGACAGTTTCTCGGGGCCAACGTCCTGACTTTC.

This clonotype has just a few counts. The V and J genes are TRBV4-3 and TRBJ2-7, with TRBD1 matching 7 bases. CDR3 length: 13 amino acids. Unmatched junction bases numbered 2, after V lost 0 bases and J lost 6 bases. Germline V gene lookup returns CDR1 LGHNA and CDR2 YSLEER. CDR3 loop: CASSQEDRTEQYF. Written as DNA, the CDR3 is TGCGCCAGCAGCCAAGAGGACAGGACCGAGCAGTACTTC.

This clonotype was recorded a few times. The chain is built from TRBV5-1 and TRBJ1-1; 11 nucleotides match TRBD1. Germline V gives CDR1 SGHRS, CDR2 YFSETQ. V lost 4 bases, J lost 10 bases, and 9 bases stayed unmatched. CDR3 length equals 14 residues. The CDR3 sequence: CASSRGQGDNRAFF. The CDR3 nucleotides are TGCGCCAGCAGCAGGGGACAGGGGGATAATAGAGCTTTCTTT. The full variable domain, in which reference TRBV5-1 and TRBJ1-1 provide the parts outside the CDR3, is KAGVTQTPRYLIKTRGQQVTLSCSPISGHRSVSWYQQTPGQGLQFLFEYFSETQRNKGNFPGRFSGRQFSNSRSEMNVSTLELGDSALYLCASSRGQGDNRAFFGQGTRLTVV.

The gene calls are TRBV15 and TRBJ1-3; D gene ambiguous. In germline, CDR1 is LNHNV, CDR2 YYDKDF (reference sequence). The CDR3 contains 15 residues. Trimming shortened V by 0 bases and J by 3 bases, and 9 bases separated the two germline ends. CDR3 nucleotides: TGTGCCACCAGCAGAGACCTCCCTGGTGGAAACACCATATATTTT. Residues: CATSRDLPGGNTIYF.

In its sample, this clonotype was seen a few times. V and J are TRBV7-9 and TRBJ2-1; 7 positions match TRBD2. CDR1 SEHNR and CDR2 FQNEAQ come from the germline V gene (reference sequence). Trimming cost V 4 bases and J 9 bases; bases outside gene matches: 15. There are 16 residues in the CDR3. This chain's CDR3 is CASSSTGTTPGREQFF. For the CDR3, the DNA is TGTGCCAGCAGCTCGACCGGGACTACCCCAGGGCGTGAGCAGTTCTTC.

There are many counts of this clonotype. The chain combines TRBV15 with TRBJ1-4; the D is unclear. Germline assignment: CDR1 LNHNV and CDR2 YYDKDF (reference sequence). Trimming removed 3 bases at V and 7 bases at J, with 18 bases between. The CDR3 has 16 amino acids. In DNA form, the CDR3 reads TGTGCCACCAGCAGCCGAACAGCGGGTAGTCGTGAAAAACTGTTTTTT. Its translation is CATSSRTAGSREKLFF.

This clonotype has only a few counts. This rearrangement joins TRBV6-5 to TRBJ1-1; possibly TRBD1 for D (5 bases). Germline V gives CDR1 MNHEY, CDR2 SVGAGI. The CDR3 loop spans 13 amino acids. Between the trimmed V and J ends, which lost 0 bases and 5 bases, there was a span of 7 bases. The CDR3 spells CASSYSRDTEAFF. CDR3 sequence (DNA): TGTGCCAGCAGTTACTCCAGGGATACTGAAGCTTTCTTT.

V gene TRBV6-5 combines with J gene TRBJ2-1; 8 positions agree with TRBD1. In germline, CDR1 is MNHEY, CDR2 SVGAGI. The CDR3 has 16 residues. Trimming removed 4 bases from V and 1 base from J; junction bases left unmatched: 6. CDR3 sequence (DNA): TGTGCCAGCAGTTCCGAGACAGGGGCTTCCTACAATGAGCAGTTCTTC. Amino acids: CASSSETGASYNEQFF.

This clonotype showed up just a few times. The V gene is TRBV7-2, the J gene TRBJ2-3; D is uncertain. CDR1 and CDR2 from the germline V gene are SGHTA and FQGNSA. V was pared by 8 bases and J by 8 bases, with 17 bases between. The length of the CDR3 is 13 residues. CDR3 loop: CASVTPGPRTQYF. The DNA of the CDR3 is TGTGCCAGCGTCACCCCCGGTCCACGTACGCAGTATTTT.

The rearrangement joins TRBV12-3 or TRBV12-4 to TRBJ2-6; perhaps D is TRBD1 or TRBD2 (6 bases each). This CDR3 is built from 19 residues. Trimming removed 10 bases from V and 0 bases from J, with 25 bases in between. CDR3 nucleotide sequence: TGTGCCATCTGCCTTTGGCGGGACACATTTGTCTCTGGGGCCAACGTCCTGACTTTC. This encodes CAICLWRDTFVSGANVLTF.

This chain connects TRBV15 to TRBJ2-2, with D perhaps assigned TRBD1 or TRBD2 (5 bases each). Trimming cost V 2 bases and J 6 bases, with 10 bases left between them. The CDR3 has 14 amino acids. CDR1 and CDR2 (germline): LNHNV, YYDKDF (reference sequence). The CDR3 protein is CATSRTGTAGELFF. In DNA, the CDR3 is TGTGCCACCAGCAGAACCGGGACCGCCGGGGAGCTGTTTTTT. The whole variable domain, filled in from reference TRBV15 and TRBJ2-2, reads DAMVIQNPRYQVTQFGKPVTLSCSQTLNHNVMYWYQQKSSQAPKLLFHYYDKDFNNEADTPDNFQSRRPNTSFCFLDIRSPGLGDTAMYLCATSRTGTAGELFFGEGSRLTVL.

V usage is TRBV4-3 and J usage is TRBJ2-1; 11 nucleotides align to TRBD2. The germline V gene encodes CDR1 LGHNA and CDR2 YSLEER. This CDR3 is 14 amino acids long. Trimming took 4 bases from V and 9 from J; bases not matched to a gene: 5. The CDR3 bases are TGCGCCAGCAGCCTGGGCCTAGCGGGAGGTGAGCAGTTCTTC. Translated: CASSLGLAGGEQFF.